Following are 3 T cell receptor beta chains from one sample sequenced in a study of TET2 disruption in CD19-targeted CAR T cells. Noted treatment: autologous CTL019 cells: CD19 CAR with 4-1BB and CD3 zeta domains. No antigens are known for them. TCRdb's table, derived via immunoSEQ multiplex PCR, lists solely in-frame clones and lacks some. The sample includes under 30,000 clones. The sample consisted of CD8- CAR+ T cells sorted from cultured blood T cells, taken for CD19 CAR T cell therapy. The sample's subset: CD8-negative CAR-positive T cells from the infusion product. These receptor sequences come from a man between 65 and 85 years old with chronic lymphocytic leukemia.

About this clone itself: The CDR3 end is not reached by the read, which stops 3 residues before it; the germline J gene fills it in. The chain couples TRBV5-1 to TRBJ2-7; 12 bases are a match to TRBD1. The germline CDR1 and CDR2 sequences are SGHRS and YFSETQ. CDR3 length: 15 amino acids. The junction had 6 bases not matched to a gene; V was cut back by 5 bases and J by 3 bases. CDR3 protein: CASRPGQGAIYEQYF. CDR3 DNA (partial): TGCGCCAGCAGGCCGGGACAGGGGGCGATCTACGAG.

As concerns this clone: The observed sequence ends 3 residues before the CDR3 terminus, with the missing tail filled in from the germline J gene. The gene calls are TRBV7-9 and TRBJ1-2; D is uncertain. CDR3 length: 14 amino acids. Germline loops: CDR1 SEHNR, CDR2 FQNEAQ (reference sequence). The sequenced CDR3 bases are TGTGCCAGCAGCTTCGATCGATCCACAGATACC. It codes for CASSFDRSTDT. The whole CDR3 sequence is CASSFDRSTDTYTF.

Here the CDR3 reads CSASGQPTSNEKLFF. The sequenced part of the CDR3 DNA is TGCAGTGCCTCGGGACAACCCACATCTAATGAAAAA. J is TRBJ1-4 and V is TRBV20-1, with D possibly TRBD1 on 6 matching bases. The CDR3 end lies 3 residues beyond the end of the read and is filled in from the germline J gene. CDR1 is DFQATT, CDR2 SNEGSKA, per germline (reference sequence). V was pared by 6 bases and J by 3 bases, with 17 bases between. The CDR3 is made up of 15 amino acids.